The clone carrying this T cell receptor (beta chain) was counted between two and nine times. Germline V gene lookup returns CDR1 SGHAT and CDR2 FQNNGV. V shed 0 bases and J 8 bases; nucleotides not matched to a gene: 12. The CDR3 covers 16 residues. Via MiXCR, TCRdb re-called the PCR reads, giving one row per CDR3 protein. In the table there are over a thousand distinct CDR3 sequences, 50% to 80% of which are singletons. The data originate from a study of regulatory and conventional T cells in breast cancer. The chain couples TRBV11-2 to TRBJ1-2, with 7 bases matching TRBD1. Sequenced input: regulatory T cells from blood. The clonotype was recovered from a female donor in good health. The CDR3 loop is CASSLESATGYGGYTF. CDR3 nucleotides: TGTGCCAGCAGCTTAGAATCCGCGACAGGGTATGGAGGCTACACCTTC.